The clone carrying this T cell receptor (beta chain) was seen just once. Its antigen is unidentified. Other DNA sequences in this specimen translate into the identical CDR3. This record belongs to a study of shared clonotypes between healthy human individuals. About the study: Each donor's CD4 naive and CD4 memory cells filled three plates apiece, CD8 naive two, and CD8 memory one.

Using immunoSEQ multiplex PCR, the repertoire was profiled, and TCRdb retains in-frame clones only, with some absent. The table shows about 2.4 million clones, with roughly 93% occurring only once. Findings of the study overall: The sharing of approximately 4.6% of naive CD4 clonotypes was seen across a few donors. Naive subsets tended to show greater estimated richness than memory subsets. The generation probabilities recorded for non-shared clonotypes fell below those of clonotypes shared by all four donors.

This clonotype was sampled from a man between 18 and 35 years old in good health. Some clones in this sample may be carry-over from other donors' samples. The sequencing input was naive CD4+ T cells from PBMCs. Subset described: CD45RA+ positively selected.

The CDR3 coding sequence is TGTGCCAGTAGTATTCGGGGGAGCACAGATACGCAGTATTTT. It codes for CASSIRGSTDTQYF. The chain couples TRBV19 to TRBJ2-3, with D perhaps TRBD2 (6 bases). This CDR3 has 14 residues. The germline V gene encodes CDR1 LNHDA and CDR2 SQIVND (reference sequence). V was shortened by 3 bases and J by 0 bases, with 7 bases between the two germline ends.